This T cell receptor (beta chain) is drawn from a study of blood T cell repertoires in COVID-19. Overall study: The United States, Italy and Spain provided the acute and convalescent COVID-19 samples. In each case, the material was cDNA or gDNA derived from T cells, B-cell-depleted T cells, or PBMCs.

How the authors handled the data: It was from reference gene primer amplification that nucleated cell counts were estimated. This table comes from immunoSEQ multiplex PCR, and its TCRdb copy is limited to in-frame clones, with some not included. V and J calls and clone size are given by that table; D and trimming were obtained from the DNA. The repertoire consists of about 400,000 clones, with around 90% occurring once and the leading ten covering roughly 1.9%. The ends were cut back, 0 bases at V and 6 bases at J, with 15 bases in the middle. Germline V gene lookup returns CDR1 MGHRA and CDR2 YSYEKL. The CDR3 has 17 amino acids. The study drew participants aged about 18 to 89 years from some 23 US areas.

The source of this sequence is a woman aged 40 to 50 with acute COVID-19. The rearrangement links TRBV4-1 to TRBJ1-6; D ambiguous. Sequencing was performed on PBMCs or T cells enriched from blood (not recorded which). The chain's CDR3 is CASSQDQKGGGNSPLHF. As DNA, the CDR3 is TGCGCCAGCAGCCAAGATCAGAAGGGAGGTGGTAATTCACCCCTCCACTTT.